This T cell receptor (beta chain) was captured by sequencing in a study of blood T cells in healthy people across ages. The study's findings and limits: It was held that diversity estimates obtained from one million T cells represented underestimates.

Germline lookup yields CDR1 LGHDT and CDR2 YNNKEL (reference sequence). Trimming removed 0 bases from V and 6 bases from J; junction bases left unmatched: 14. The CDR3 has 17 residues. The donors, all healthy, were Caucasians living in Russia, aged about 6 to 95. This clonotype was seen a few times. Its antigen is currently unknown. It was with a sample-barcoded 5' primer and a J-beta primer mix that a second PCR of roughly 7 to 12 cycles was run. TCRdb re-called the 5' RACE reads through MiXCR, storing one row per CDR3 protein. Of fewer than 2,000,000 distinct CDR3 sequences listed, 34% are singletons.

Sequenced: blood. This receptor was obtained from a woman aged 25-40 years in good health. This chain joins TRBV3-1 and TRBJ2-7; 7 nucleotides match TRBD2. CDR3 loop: CASSQDGKGLGVGEQYF. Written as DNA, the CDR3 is TGTGCCAGCAGCCAAGATGGGAAAGGACTAGGAGTGGGCGAGCAGTACTTC.